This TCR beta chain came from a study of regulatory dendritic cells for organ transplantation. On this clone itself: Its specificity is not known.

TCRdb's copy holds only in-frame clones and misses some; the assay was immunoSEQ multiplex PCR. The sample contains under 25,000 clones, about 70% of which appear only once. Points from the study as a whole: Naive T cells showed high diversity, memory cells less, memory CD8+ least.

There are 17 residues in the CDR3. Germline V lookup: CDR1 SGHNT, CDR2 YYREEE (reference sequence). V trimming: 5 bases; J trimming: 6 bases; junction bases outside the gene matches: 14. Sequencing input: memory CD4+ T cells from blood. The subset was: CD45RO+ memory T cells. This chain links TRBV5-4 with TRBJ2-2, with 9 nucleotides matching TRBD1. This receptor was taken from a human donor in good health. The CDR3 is CASSSPGQGSGAGELFF. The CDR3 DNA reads TGTGCCAGCAGTTCTCCGGGACAGGGAAGTGGCGCCGGGGAGCTGTTTTTT.